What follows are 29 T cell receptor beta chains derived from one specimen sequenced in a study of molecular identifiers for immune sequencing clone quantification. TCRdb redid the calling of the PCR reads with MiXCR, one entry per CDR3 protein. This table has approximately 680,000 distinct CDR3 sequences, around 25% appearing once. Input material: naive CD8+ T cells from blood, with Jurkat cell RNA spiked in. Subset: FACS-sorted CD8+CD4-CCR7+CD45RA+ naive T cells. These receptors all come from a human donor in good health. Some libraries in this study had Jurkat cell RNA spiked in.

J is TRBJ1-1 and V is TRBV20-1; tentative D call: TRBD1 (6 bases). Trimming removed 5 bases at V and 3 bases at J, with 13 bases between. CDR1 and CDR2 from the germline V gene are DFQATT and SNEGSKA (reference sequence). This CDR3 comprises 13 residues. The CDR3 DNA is TGCAGTGCTCTTAGGACAGCCTACACTGAAGCTTTCTTT. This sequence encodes CSALRTAYTEAFF.

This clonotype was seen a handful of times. The CDR3 bases are TGTGCCAGTAGTATCGGACAGGCCGCTGTAAACGAGCAGTACTTC. Translation gives CASSIGQAAVNEQYF. The chain employs TRBV19 and TRBJ2-7, with 7 bases matching TRBD1. The CDR3 loop spans 15 amino acids. The V segment lost 3 bases and the J segment 5 bases; nucleotides outside the gene matches: 10. The V gene's germline CDR1 is LNHDA and CDR2 SQIVND (reference sequence).

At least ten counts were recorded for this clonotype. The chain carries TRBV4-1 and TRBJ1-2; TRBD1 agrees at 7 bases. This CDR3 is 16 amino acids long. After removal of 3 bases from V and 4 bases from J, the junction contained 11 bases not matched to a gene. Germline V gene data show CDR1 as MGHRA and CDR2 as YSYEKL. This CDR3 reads CASSHVTGAPTYGYTF. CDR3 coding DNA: TGCGCCAGCAGCCATGTAACAGGGGCACCCACCTATGGCTACACCTTC.

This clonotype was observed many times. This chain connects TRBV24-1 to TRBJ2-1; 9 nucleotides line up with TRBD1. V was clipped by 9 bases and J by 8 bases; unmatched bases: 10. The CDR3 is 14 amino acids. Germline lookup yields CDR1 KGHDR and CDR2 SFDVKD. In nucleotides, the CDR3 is TGTGCCACCCGGACAGGGGTAGGTGGCGATGAGCAGTTCTTC. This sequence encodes CATRTGVGGDEQFF.

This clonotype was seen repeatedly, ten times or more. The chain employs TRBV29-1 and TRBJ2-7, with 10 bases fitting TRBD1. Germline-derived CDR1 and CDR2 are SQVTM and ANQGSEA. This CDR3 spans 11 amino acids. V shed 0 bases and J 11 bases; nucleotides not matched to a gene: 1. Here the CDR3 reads CSVEDGTGEYF. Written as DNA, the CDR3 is TGCAGCGTTGAAGATGGGACAGGGGAGTACTTC.

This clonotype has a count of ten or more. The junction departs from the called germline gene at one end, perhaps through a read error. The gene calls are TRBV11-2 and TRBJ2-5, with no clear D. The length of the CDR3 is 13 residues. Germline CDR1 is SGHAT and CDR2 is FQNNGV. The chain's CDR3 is CASSQSPAEAQYF. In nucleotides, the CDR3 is TGTGCCAGCAGCCAATCCCCGGCAGAGGCCCAGTACTTC.

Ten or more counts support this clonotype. CDR3 nucleotide sequence: TGTGCCAGCAGCGCCAGACTAGCGGGGGGGCCTATCCACGAGCAGTACTTC. It translates to CASSARLAGGPIHEQYF. J is TRBJ2-7 and V is TRBV7-9, with TRBD2 matching 14 bases. The V segment lost 5 bases and the J segment 5 bases; nucleotides outside the gene matches: 11. Germline loops: CDR1 SEHNR, CDR2 FQNEAQ (reference sequence). This CDR3 spans 17 amino acids.

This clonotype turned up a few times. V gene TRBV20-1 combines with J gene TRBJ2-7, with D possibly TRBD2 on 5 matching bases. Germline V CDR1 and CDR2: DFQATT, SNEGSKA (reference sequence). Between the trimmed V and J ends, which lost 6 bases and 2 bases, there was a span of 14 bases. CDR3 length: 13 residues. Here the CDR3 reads CSAKEISAYEQYF. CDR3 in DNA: TGCAGTGCGAAAGAAATTAGCGCCTACGAGCAGTACTTC.

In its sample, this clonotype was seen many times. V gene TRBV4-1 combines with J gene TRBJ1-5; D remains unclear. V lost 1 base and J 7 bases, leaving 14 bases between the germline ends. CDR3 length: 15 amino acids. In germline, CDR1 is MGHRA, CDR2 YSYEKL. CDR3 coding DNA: TGCGCCAGCAGCCAAGGTGCGGGGATGGTCCAGCCCCAGCATTTT. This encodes CASSQGAGMVQPQHF.

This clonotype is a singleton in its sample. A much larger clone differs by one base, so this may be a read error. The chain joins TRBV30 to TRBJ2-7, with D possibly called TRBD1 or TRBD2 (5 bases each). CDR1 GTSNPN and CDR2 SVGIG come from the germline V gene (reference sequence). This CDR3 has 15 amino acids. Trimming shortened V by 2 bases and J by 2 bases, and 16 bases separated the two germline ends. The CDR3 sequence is CAWSTPFPGPYEQYF. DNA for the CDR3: TGTGCCTGGAGTACCCCCTTCCCGGGACCCTACGAGCAGTACTTC. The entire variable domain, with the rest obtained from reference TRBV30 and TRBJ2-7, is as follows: SQTIHQWPATLVQPVGSPLSLECTVEGTSNPNLYWYRQAAGRGLQLLFYSVGIGQISSEVPQNLSASRPQDRQFILSSKKLLLSDSGFYLCAWSTPFPGPYEQYFGPGTRLTVT.

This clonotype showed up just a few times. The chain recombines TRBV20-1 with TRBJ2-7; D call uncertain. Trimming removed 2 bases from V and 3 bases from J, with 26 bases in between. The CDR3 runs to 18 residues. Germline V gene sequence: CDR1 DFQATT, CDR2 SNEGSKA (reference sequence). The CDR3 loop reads CSARPVRFYDGSFYEQYF. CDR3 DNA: TGCAGTGCTAGACCCGTTCGATTCTATGACGGCTCGTTCTACGAGCAGTACTTC.

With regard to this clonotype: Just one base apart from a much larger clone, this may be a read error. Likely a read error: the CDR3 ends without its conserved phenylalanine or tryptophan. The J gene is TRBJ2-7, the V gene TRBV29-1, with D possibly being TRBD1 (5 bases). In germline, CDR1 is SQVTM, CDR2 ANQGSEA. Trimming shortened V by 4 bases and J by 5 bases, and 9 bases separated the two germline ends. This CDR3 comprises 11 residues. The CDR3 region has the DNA TGCAGCGTTGGGACAACCCACGAGCAGTACCTC. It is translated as CSVGTTHEQYL.

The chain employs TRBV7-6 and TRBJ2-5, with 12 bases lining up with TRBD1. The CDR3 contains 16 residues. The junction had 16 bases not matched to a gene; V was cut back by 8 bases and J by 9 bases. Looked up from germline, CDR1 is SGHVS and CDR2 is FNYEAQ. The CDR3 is CASSSQGQGATESQYF. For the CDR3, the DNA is TGTGCCAGCTCATCCCAGGGACAGGGGGCGACGGAGTCCCAGTACTTC.

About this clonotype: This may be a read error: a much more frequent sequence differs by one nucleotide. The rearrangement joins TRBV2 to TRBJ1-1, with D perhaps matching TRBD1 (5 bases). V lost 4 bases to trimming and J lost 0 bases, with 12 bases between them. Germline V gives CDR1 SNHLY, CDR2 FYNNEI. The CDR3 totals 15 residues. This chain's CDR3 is CASSVEEGMNTEAFF. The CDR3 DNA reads TGTGCCAGCAGTGTAGAAGAGGGGATGAACACTGAAGCTTTCTTT.

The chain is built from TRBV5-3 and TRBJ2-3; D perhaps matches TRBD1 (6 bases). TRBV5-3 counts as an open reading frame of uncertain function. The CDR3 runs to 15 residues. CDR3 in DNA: TGTACCACCTATAGGGCAGGGGCCCTTTCCGATACGCAGTATTTT. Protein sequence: CTTYRAGALSDTQYF.

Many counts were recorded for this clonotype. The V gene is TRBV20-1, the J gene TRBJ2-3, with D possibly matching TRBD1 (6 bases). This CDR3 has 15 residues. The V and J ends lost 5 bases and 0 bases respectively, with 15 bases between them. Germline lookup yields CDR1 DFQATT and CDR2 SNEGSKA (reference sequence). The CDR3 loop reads CSALNDRPSTDTQYF. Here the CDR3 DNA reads TGCAGTGCTCTAAATGACAGGCCAAGCACAGATACGCAGTATTTT.

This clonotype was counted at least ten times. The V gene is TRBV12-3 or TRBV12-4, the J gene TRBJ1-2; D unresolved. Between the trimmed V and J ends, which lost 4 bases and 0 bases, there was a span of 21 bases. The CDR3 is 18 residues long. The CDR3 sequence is CASSSRHGSVHSNYGYTF. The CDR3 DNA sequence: TGTGCCAGCAGTTCACGGCATGGGAGCGTGCACTCTAACTATGGCTACACCTTC.

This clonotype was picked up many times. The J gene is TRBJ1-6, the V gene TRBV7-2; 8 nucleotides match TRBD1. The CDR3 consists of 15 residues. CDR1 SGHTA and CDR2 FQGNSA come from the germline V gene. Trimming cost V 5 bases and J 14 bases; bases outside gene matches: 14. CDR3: CASSVEHYRGDSLHF. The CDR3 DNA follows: TGTGCCAGCAGCGTAGAACATTACAGGGGGGATTCCCTCCACTTT. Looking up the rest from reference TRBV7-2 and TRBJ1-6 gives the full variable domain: GAGVSQSPSNKVTEKGKDVELRCDPISGHTALYWYRQSLGQGLEFLIYFQGNSAPDKSGLPSDRFSAERTGGSVSTLTIQRTQQEDSAVYLCASSVEHYRGDSLHFGNGTRLTVT.

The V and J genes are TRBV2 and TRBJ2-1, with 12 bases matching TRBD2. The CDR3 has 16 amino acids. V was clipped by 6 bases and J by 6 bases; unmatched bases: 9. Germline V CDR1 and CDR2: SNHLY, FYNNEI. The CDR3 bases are TGTGCCAGCAGCGGGGATCTAGCGGGAGGGTCCAATGAGCAGTTCTTC. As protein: CASSGDLAGGSNEQFF. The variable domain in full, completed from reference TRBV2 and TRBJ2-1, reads EPEVTQTPSHQVTQMGQEVILRCVPISNHLYFYWYRQILGQKVEFLVSFYNNEISEKSEIFDDQFSVERPDGSNFTLKIRSTKLEDSAMYFCASSGDLAGGSNEQFFGPGTRLTVL.

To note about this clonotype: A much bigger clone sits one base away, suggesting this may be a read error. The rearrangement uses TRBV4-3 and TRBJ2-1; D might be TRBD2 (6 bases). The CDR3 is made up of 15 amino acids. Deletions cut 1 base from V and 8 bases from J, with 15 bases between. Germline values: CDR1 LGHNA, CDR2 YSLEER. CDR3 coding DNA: TGCGCCAGCAGCCAAGCGATCGGGGGATGGTATGAGCAGTTCTTC. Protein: CASSQAIGGWYEQFF.

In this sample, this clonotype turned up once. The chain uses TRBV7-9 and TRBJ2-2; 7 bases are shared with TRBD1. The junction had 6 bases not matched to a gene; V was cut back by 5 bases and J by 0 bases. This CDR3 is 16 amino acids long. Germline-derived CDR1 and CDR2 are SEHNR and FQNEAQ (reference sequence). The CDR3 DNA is TGTGCCAGCAGCATAGTTGACAGGGCGAACACCGGGGAGCTGTTTTTT. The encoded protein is CASSIVDRANTGELFF.

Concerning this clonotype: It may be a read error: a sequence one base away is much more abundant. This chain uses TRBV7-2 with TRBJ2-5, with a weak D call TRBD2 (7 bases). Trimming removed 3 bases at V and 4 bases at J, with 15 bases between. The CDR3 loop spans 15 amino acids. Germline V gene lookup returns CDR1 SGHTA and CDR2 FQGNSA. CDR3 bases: TGTGCCAGCAGCTTTAGCCGGGGGGCCGTAGAGACCCAGTACTTC. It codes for CASSFSRGAVETQYF. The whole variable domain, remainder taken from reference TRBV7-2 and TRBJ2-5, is GAGVSQSPSNKVTEKGKDVELRCDPISGHTALYWYRQSLGQGLEFLIYFQGNSAPDKSGLPSDRFSAERTGGSVSTLTIQRTQQEDSAVYLCASSFSRGAVETQYFGPGTRLLVL.

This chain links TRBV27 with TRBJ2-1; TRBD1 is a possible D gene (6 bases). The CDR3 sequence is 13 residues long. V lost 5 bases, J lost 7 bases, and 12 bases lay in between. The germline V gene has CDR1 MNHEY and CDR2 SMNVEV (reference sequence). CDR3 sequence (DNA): TGTGCCAGCAGTCCCCAGACAGGTAATGAGCAGTTCTTC. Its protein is CASSPQTGNEQFF.

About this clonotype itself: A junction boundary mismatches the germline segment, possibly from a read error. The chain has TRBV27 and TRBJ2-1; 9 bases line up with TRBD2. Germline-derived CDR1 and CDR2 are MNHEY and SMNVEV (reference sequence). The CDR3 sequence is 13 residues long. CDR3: CPSGGLSYNEQFF. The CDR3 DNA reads TGTCCCAGCGGGGGGTTATCCTACAATGAGCAGTTCTTC.

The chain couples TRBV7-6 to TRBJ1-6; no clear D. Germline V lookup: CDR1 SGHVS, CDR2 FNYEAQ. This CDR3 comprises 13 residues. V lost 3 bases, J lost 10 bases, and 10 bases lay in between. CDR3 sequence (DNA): TGTGCCAGCAGCTTGGATGGCCGCTCACCCCTCCACTTT. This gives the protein CASSLDGRSPLHF.

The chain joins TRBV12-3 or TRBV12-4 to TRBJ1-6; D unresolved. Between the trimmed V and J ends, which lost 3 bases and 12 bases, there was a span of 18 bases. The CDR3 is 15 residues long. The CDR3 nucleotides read TGTGCCAGCAGTTTCGCTGGAAATGCGGATTTACCCCTCCACTTT. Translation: CASSFAGNADLPLHF.

The chain's CDR3 is CASRTRAHYGYTF. For the CDR3, the DNA is TGTGCCAGCAGGACAAGGGCGCACTATGGCTACACCTTC. This rearrangement joins TRBV6-2 or TRBV6-3 to TRBJ1-2; D is unresolved. The CDR3 spans 13 residues. CDR1 and CDR2 (germline): MNHEY, SVGEGT. V gave up 6 bases and J gave up 3 bases, with 11 bases separating them.

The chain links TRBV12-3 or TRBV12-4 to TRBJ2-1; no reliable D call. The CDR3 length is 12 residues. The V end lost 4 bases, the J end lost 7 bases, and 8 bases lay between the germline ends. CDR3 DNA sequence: TGTGCCAGCAGTTCGCGACGGAATGAGCAGTTCTTC. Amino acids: CASSSRRNEQFF.

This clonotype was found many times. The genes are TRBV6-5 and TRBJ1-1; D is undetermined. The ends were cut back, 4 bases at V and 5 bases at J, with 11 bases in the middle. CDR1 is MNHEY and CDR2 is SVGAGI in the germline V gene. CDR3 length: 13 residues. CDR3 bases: TGTGCCAGCAGTTTAAAGGGTACTACTGAAGCTTTCTTT. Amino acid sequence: CASSLKGTTEAFF.